The rows below give T cell receptor beta chains drawn from one sample of a study of early T cells in non-severe SARS-CoV-2 infection. TCRdb independently ran MiXCR on the 5' RACE reads; one entry per CDR3 protein. The table lists about 77,000 distinct CDR3 sequences, approximately 9.1% of them singletons, with approximately 5% in the top ten. Sample: whole blood. The receptors derive from an adult who was a healthcare worker with PCR-confirmed SARS-CoV-2 infection or an uninfected control (not recorded which). Each CDR3 is given with its conserved first and last residue. Fields, in order: J gene, D gene, V gene, CDR3 protein. The D gene is left open where the match is weak.

j_call: TRBJ1-1; d_call: .; v_call: TRBV6-6; cdr3_aa: CASSYSSGDAEAFF
j_call: TRBJ2-2; d_call: .; v_call: TRBV7-9; cdr3_aa: CASSKGLTGELFF
j_call: TRBJ2-1; d_call: TRBD2; v_call: TRBV6-2/TRBV6-3; cdr3_aa: CASSPGLAVVNEQFF
j_call: TRBJ1-2; d_call: .; v_call: TRBV5-6; cdr3_aa: CASSLWDGSYGYTF
j_call: TRBJ2-5; d_call: TRBD2; v_call: TRBV5-5; cdr3_aa: CASSLQVGGPQETQYF
j_call: TRBJ2-7; d_call: .; v_call: TRBV20-1; cdr3_aa: CAARDLYEQYF
j_call: TRBJ2-7; d_call: .; v_call: TRBV4-2; cdr3_aa: CASSQDDGAYEQYF
j_call: TRBJ2-3; d_call: .; v_call: TRBV5-1; cdr3_aa: CASSTLRGSTDTQYF
j_call: TRBJ1-3; d_call: .; v_call: TRBV11-2; cdr3_aa: CASSPSTTESTIYF
j_call: TRBJ2-7; d_call: .; v_call: TRBV7-6; cdr3_aa: CASSPGQLSYEQYF
j_call: TRBJ1-4; d_call: .; v_call: TRBV10-3; cdr3_aa: CAIRDQGWKLFF
j_call: TRBJ2-5; d_call: .; v_call: TRBV18; cdr3_aa: CASSPQQAQETQYF
j_call: TRBJ2-3; d_call: .; v_call: TRBV5-4; cdr3_aa: CASSLDGASGTDTQYF
j_call: TRBJ2-7; d_call: TRBD2; v_call: TRBV28; cdr3_aa: CASSSPSITTSGRSSYEQYF
j_call: TRBJ2-7; d_call: TRBD2; v_call: TRBV10-2; cdr3_aa: CASRGRTSGSYEQYF
j_call: TRBJ1-1; d_call: .; v_call: TRBV14; cdr3_aa: CASSQALGANTEAFF
j_call: TRBJ1-1; d_call: TRBD1; v_call: TRBV19; cdr3_aa: CASTTSPTGVKTEAFF
j_call: TRBJ2-7; d_call: .; v_call: TRBV6-6; cdr3_aa: CASRTTGTYEQYF
j_call: TRBJ2-3; d_call: TRBD2; v_call: TRBV7-2; cdr3_aa: CASSRSFLAGAPDTQYF
j_call: TRBJ1-1; d_call: .; v_call: TRBV12-3/TRBV12-4; cdr3_aa: CASSLFPGRNTEAFF
j_call: TRBJ1-1; d_call: .; v_call: TRBV3-1; cdr3_aa: CASSQEPLLKNTEVFF
j_call: TRBJ2-1; d_call: TRBD2; v_call: TRBV9; cdr3_aa: CASSPSGYTYNEQFF
j_call: TRBJ2-5; d_call: .; v_call: TRBV28; cdr3_aa: CASSFGGALETQYF
j_call: TRBJ2-1; d_call: .; v_call: TRBV18; cdr3_aa: CASSPGVPYNEQFF
j_call: TRBJ2-1; d_call: .; v_call: TRBV11-2; cdr3_aa: CASSRRAQAEQFF
j_call: TRBJ2-3; d_call: TRBD2; v_call: TRBV3-1; cdr3_aa: CASSQGTSGNTDTQYF
j_call: TRBJ1-2; d_call: .; v_call: TRBV27; cdr3_aa: CARPNYGYTF
j_call: TRBJ2-2; d_call: TRBD2; v_call: TRBV20-1; cdr3_aa: CSVRGTSINTGELFF
j_call: TRBJ2-3; d_call: .; v_call: TRBV5-1; cdr3_aa: CASSLSGTDTQYF
j_call: TRBJ2-3; d_call: .; v_call: TRBV2; cdr3_aa: CASSEGQRTDTQYF
j_call: TRBJ2-7; d_call: .; v_call: TRBV20-1; cdr3_aa: CSARTERAEYF
j_call: TRBJ1-1; d_call: .; v_call: TRBV12-3/TRBV12-4; cdr3_aa: CASRTSNTEAFF
j_call: TRBJ2-1; d_call: .; v_call: TRBV30; cdr3_aa: CAWRQSSYNEQFF
j_call: TRBJ1-2; d_call: TRBD1; v_call: TRBV28; cdr3_aa: CASRRTGGAFGYTF
j_call: TRBJ1-1; d_call: .; v_call: TRBV5-4; cdr3_aa: CASFQQGNTEAFF
j_call: TRBJ2-3; d_call: TRBD2; v_call: TRBV28; cdr3_aa: CASSPQGLAGAAGGTDTQYF
j_call: TRBJ1-2; d_call: .; v_call: TRBV2; cdr3_aa: CVSSGAITYGYTF
j_call: TRBJ2-7; d_call: .; v_call: TRBV28; cdr3_aa: CASSLSRRDEQYF
j_call: TRBJ2-1; d_call: .; v_call: TRBV5-4; cdr3_aa: CASSSWDTVYNEQFF
j_call: TRBJ2-1; d_call: .; v_call: TRBV3-1; cdr3_aa: CASSQYGQRVNNEQFF
j_call: TRBJ1-5; d_call: .; v_call: TRBV7-2; cdr3_aa: CASSSRIDQPQHF
j_call: TRBJ2-1; d_call: .; v_call: TRBV7-8; cdr3_aa: CASSHTSVVDEQFF
j_call: TRBJ2-7; d_call: .; v_call: TRBV10-3; cdr3_aa: CAIGTSEQYF
j_call: TRBJ2-3; d_call: .; v_call: TRBV19; cdr3_aa: CASSIEATLDTQYF
j_call: TRBJ2-1; d_call: .; v_call: TRBV20-1; cdr3_aa: CSARDLAGPNNEQFF
j_call: TRBJ2-2; d_call: TRBD1; v_call: TRBV29-1; cdr3_aa: CSARTGKAGELFF
j_call: TRBJ1-1; d_call: .; v_call: TRBV2; cdr3_aa: CASSQGMNTEAFF
j_call: TRBJ2-2; d_call: TRBD2; v_call: TRBV4-1; cdr3_aa: CASSQDSSGANTGELFF
j_call: TRBJ1-5; d_call: .; v_call: TRBV19; cdr3_aa: CASSQGQRIGNQPQHF
j_call: TRBJ1-4; d_call: .; v_call: TRBV5-1; cdr3_aa: CASSPAVTPSNEKLFF
j_call: TRBJ1-1; d_call: .; v_call: TRBV20-1; cdr3_aa: CSARKVANTEAFF